There are many counts of the clone carrying this TCR beta chain. This sample was included in a study of neurological immune-mediated disorders. TCRdb redid the calling of the 5' RACE reads with MiXCR, one entry per CDR3 protein. In the table there are roughly 100,000 distinct CDR3 sequences, 3.5% to 4% of which are singletons. Germline loops: CDR1 LGHDT, CDR2 YNNKEL (reference sequence). The V end was cut by 0 bases, the J end by 6 bases, with 8 bases between. CDR3 size: 13 residues. The specimen sequenced was PBMCs. The origin of this receptor is a woman under 30 with multiple sclerosis. The chain employs TRBV3-1 and TRBJ2-5, with a weak D call TRBD2 (6 bases). The CDR3 DNA sequence: TGTGCCAGCAGCCAAGAGGGGGGACAGACCCAGTACTTC. Amino acids: CASSQEGGQTQYF.